Each of the 9 T cell receptor beta chains below was sequenced from the same sample in a study of blood T cell repertoires in COVID-19. TCRdb keeps only in-frame clones here, not all; method: immunoSEQ multiplex PCR. Among under 200,000 clones listed, 80% to 85% were seen once. Sequencing input: peripheral blood. The receptors originated from a woman aged 25 to 39 with acute or convalescent COVID-19.

The CDR3 sequence: CSASRGMGQFF. The CDR3 nucleotides read TGCAGTGCTAGTAGGGGGATGGGGCAGTTCTTC. This chain links TRBV20-1 with TRBJ2-1, with D maybe TRBD1 (6 bases). CDR1 and CDR2 from the germline V gene are DFQATT and SNEGSKA (reference sequence). V lost 3 bases and J lost 12, with 12 bases in between. The CDR3 runs 11 residues.

The V and J genes are TRBV21-1 and TRBJ1-5; the table's D call of TRBD1 was not tested on the DNA. TRBV21-1 is a listed pseudogene. This CDR3 comprises 17 residues. The CDR3 reads CAIPNSLQGRGNQPQHF. CDR3 coding DNA: TGTGCCATCCCGAATTCCCTACAGGGTAGAGGCAATCAGCCCCAGCATTTT.

This clone has a handful of counts. The chain joins TRBV7-2 to TRBJ2-1; 12 positions match TRBD2. The V segment lost 1 base and the J segment 8 bases; nucleotides outside the gene matches: 9. The CDR3 loop spans 17 amino acids. Germline V CDR1 and CDR2: SGHTA, FQGNSA. The CDR3: CASSLVSTSGSRHEQFF. The DNA of the CDR3 is TGTGCCAGCAGCTTAGTGTCGACTAGCGGGAGCAGACATGAGCAGTTCTTC.

The rearrangement links TRBV28 to TRBJ1-3; D is perhaps TRBD1 (6 bases). With 3 bases removed from V and 6 bases from J, the gap between germline ends came to 9 bases. In germline, CDR1 is MDHEN, CDR2 SYDVKM. The CDR3 is 13 amino acids. CDR3 protein: CASSFGGTNTIYF. Written as DNA, the CDR3 is TGTGCCAGCAGTTTTGGGGGCACAAACACCATATATTTT.

The table lists this clone with a few counts. The chain has TRBV28 and TRBJ1-1, with D perhaps TRBD1 (6 bases). Germline V gene lookup returns CDR1 MDHEN and CDR2 SYDVKM. This CDR3 comprises 14 residues. V was clipped by 8 bases and J by 4 bases, with 17 bases between them. CDR3 residues: CASPPPTGGTEAFF. CDR3 bases: TGTGCCAGCCCGCCCCCGACAGGCGGCACTGAAGCTTTCTTT.

The CDR3 sequence: CAWSWTGRNTEAFF. The CDR3 DNA is TGTGCCTGGAGTTGGACAGGGAGGAATACTGAAGCTTTCTTT. This chain connects TRBV30 to TRBJ1-1; 8 bases fit TRBD1. Unmatched junction bases numbered 7, after V lost 2 bases and J lost 5 bases. The CDR3 consists of 14 residues. The germline gives CDR1 GTSNPN, CDR2 SVGIG (reference sequence). The variable domain in full, completed from reference TRBV30 and TRBJ1-1, reads SQTIHQWPATLVQPVGSPLSLECTVEGTSNPNLYWYRQAAGRGLQLLFYSVGIGQISSEVPQNLSASRPQDRQFILSSKKLLLSDSGFYLCAWSWTGRNTEAFFGQGTRLTVV.

The CDR3 DNA follows: TGTGCCAGCAAGGTACTAGACCAAGAGACCCAGTACTTC. Its protein product is CASKVLDQETQYF. The chain links TRBV2 to TRBJ2-5, with a possible D match to TRBD2 (5 bases). The V gene lost 7 bases and the J gene lost 0 bases, with 9 bases spanning the gap. Germline V gene sequence: CDR1 SNHLY, CDR2 FYNNEI. CDR3 size: 13 residues.

This chain uses TRBV10-2 with TRBJ1-5; D unresolved. Germline assignment: CDR1 WSHSY and CDR2 SAAADI. The CDR3 runs to 16 residues. Trimming shortened V by 2 bases and J by 11 bases, and 22 bases separated the two germline ends. The DNA for the CDR3 is TGCGCCAGCAGTGAGCCGGAAGGGCCGGGGTTCGGGGCCCAGCATTTT. Translation: CASSEPEGPGFGAQHF.

This sequence joins TRBV12-5 and TRBJ1-1, with D possibly matching TRBD1 (5 bases). Deletions cut 6 bases from V and 4 bases from J, with 18 bases between. The CDR3 length is 15 residues. The germline CDR1 and CDR2 sequences are LGHNT and FRNRAP. The CDR3 DNA reads as TGTGCTAGTGGGTCGGGGGGTGGGCTGGGCACTGAAGCTTTCTTT. This translates into CASGSGGGLGTEAFF.